A selection of T cell receptor beta chains follows, all from one sample in a study of Ad26.COV2.S vaccination and SARS-CoV-2 variants. Sequenced by immunoSEQ multiplex PCR; TCRdb stores in-frame clones only, minus some. The sample includes 300,000 to 350,000 clones, about 87% of them seen just once. Sequenced here: peripheral blood, sampled in a trial of Ad26.COV2.S vaccine versus placebo. The receptors derive from a person between 18 and 59 years old who received the Ad26.COV2.S COVID-19 vaccine or a placebo. Each CDR3 is given with its conserved first and last residue.

v_gene: TRBV12-3/TRBV12-4; CDR3aa: CASRSSGGETQYF
v_gene: TRBV29-1; CDR3aa: CSELTSGSTDTQYF
v_gene: TRBV5-1; CDR3aa: CASSFEGAAGWTQYF
v_gene: TRBV19; CDR3aa: CASSARDRGRRTEAFF
v_gene: TRBV30; CDR3aa: CAWSGRDNYNSPLHF
v_gene: TRBV15; CDR3aa: CATSREQVGYEQYF
v_gene: TRBV18; CDR3aa: CASSPYLGRRYTDTQYF
v_gene: TRBV5-4; CDR3aa: CASSLVGTNEKLFF
v_gene: TRBV7-9; CDR3aa: CASSLEGRASRSYEQYF
v_gene: TRBV2; CDR3aa: CASSADRGHEQYF
v_gene: TRBV7-6; CDR3aa: CASSLVRGMNTEAFF
v_gene: TRBV27; CDR3aa: CASSLGGLAYRSFF
v_gene: TRBV4-3; CDR3aa: CASSQDQVNYGYTF
v_gene: TRBV4-2; CDR3aa: CASSLYGRGGNTGELFF
v_gene: TRBV4-2; CDR3aa: CASSQVVFPTYNEQFF
v_gene: TRBV28; CDR3aa: CASSSSDWDRLGFGQYF
v_gene: TRBV9; CDR3aa: CASSERDRGHEKLFF
v_gene: TRBV5-1; CDR3aa: CASSWDIVNTEAFF
v_gene: TRBV2; CDR3aa: CASTNRANTEAFF
v_gene: TRBV4-2; CDR3aa: CASSQGVSSTDLAGANVLTF
v_gene: TRBV30; CDR3aa: CAWSRRGNQPQHF
v_gene: TRBV9; CDR3aa: CASSVVGTGPSGNTIYF
v_gene: TRBV10-3; CDR3aa: CAISESVESNTEAFF
v_gene: TRBV19; CDR3aa: CASSTNGAYQETQYF
v_gene: TRBV5-1; CDR3aa: CASSLEGQSSYNEQFF
v_gene: TRBV10-2; CDR3aa: CASSRDFQVVAAQYF
v_gene: TRBV29-1; CDR3aa: CSVGTGTGGLGGELFF
v_gene: TRBV2; CDR3aa: CATDRSNTGELFF
v_gene: TRBV6-2/TRBV6-3; CDR3aa: CASSYSTGNGYTF
v_gene: TRBV7-9; CDR3aa: CASSLGQYGGYTF
v_gene: TRBV20-1; CDR3aa: CSARETAQHF
v_gene: TRBV6-5; CDR3aa: CASSTGYGAEAFF
v_gene: TRBV21-1; CDR3aa: CASSKAHPNEKLFF
v_gene: TRBV7-8; CDR3aa: CASSPGAGSTDTQYF
v_gene: TRBV7-2; CDR3aa: CASSSGTRISYEQYF
v_gene: TRBV2; CDR3aa: CASSVTGGPNEQFF
v_gene: TRBV30; CDR3aa: CASPSGSRLYGYTF
v_gene: TRBV18; CDR3aa: CASSSQAGGPETQYF
v_gene: TRBV30; CDR3aa: CAWSVTGDTEAFF
v_gene: TRBV4-3; CDR3aa: CASSQVPYEQYF
v_gene: TRBV28; CDR3aa: CASTALTGVNYGYTF
v_gene: TRBV20-1; CDR3aa: CSASLDPRYETGNTIYF
v_gene: TRBV2; CDR3aa: CASYPDAGKVFSDTQYF
v_gene: TRBV9; CDR3aa: CASSTRDRGNTIYF
v_gene: TRBV6-4; CDR3aa: CASSDGLVATQYF